This TCR beta chain was sequenced in a study of CD4+ T cells in melanoma. Remarks on this clone: Antigen specificity is unknown.

Whole-study findings and limits: Reportedly, melanoma neoantigen-specific CD4+ T cells showed varied differentiation states. A reported correlation linked neoantigen-specific CD4+ T cells to CD8+, macrophage and B cell function.

CDR3 length equals 14 residues. The germline V and J ends were trimmed by 3 bases and 2 bases, with 9 bases remaining between them. Germline V gives CDR1 SGHNT, CDR2 YYREEE (reference sequence). The table came from immunoSEQ multiplex PCR; TCRdb's copy has only in-frame clones and leaves some out. The table records 18,000 or so clones, around 85% of them present only once. Sequenced: cells from a culture (not recorded whether cultured in vitro). The origin of this receptor is a human donor with melanoma. The chain has TRBV5-4 and TRBJ1-3; D is unresolved. CDR3 in DNA: TGTGCCAGCAGCTCAGGCCGAACTGGAAACACCATATATTTT. It yields the protein CASSSGRTGNTIYF.